These T cell receptor beta chains were read from a single sample in a study of monozygotic twins with inflammatory bowel disease. TCRdb reprocessed the 5' RACE reads and reports one entry per CDR3 protein, with no DNA. The repertoire shows nearly 450,000 distinct CDR3 sequences; the top ten hold roughly 2.3%. Specimen: blood. Source of these receptors: a human donor with ulcerative colitis or Crohn's disease, or a healthy co-twin of an affected twin (not recorded which). Each CDR3 is given with its conserved first and last residue. Each record gives: CDR3 length, J gene, V gene, CDR3 protein.

cdr3_length: 12; j_call: TRBJ2-3; v_call: TRBV10-3; cdr3_aa: CAISDGADTQYF
cdr3_length: 15; j_call: TRBJ2-3; v_call: TRBV7-2; cdr3_aa: CASSLVSGRTDTQYF
cdr3_length: 15; j_call: TRBJ2-1; v_call: TRBV19; cdr3_aa: CASSIGLAGYNEQFF
cdr3_length: 13; j_call: TRBJ1-4; v_call: TRBV7-8; cdr3_aa: CASSPGPDEKLFF
cdr3_length: 14; j_call: TRBJ2-3; v_call: TRBV7-9; cdr3_aa: CASSSAGAADTQYF
cdr3_length: 14; j_call: TRBJ2-3; v_call: TRBV12-3/TRBV12-4; cdr3_aa: CASSWGLSTDTQYF
cdr3_length: 13; j_call: TRBJ2-1; v_call: TRBV10-3; cdr3_aa: CAIGVAANNEQFF
cdr3_length: 13; j_call: TRBJ1-6; v_call: TRBV6-2/TRBV6-3; cdr3_aa: CASILTGNSPLHF
cdr3_length: 15; j_call: TRBJ2-3; v_call: TRBV5-1; cdr3_aa: CASSSTGNPTDTQYF
cdr3_length: 11; j_call: TRBJ2-7; v_call: TRBV18; cdr3_aa: CASSPGGEQYF
cdr3_length: 13; j_call: TRBJ2-3; v_call: TRBV3-1; cdr3_aa: CASSQASIGTQYF
cdr3_length: 11; j_call: TRBJ2-1; v_call: TRBV20-1; cdr3_aa: CSARSYNEQFF
cdr3_length: 15; j_call: TRBJ2-1; v_call: TRBV24-1; cdr3_aa: CATSDTSGRGDEQFF
cdr3_length: 11; j_call: TRBJ2-3; v_call: TRBV2; cdr3_aa: CASSELDTQYF
cdr3_length: 16; j_call: TRBJ1-6; v_call: TRBV6-1; cdr3_aa: CASMAGASRVKSPLHF
cdr3_length: 14; j_call: TRBJ2-3; v_call: TRBV7-2; cdr3_aa: CASSERDRGDTQYF
cdr3_length: 14; j_call: TRBJ2-1; v_call: TRBV20-1; cdr3_aa: CSASARASYNEQFF
cdr3_length: 15; j_call: TRBJ2-1; v_call: TRBV7-2; cdr3_aa: CASSGGLATVNEQFF
cdr3_length: 15; j_call: TRBJ2-1; v_call: TRBV5-6; cdr3_aa: CASSEQGRRYNEQFF
cdr3_length: 11; j_call: TRBJ1-3; v_call: TRBV12-3/TRBV12-4; cdr3_aa: CASSLANTIYF
cdr3_length: 12; j_call: TRBJ2-3; v_call: TRBV5-5; cdr3_aa: CASSSTADTQYF
cdr3_length: 16; j_call: TRBJ2-3; v_call: TRBV20-1; cdr3_aa: CSARGGAAPGPDTQYF
cdr3_length: 14; j_call: TRBJ2-5; v_call: TRBV6-6; cdr3_aa: CASSNRVQQETQYF
cdr3_length: 12; j_call: TRBJ2-3; v_call: TRBV19; cdr3_aa: CASSAARDTQYF
cdr3_length: 11; j_call: TRBJ1-1; v_call: TRBV20-1; cdr3_aa: CSAMAAGGAFF
cdr3_length: 13; j_call: TRBJ2-1; v_call: TRBV7-3; cdr3_aa: CASSPPNDNEQFF
cdr3_length: 15; j_call: TRBJ2-3; v_call: TRBV29-1; cdr3_aa: CSVGASGLRTDTQYF
cdr3_length: 17; j_call: TRBJ2-2; v_call: TRBV7-2; cdr3_aa: CASSFPLGGANTGELFF
cdr3_length: 15; j_call: TRBJ2-1; v_call: TRBV5-6; cdr3_aa: CASSLLGQGHNEQFF
cdr3_length: 14; j_call: TRBJ2-4; v_call: TRBV5-1; cdr3_aa: CASSLEMAGTIQYF
cdr3_length: 14; j_call: TRBJ1-1; v_call: TRBV7-8; cdr3_aa: CASSSQGWETEAFF
cdr3_length: 14; j_call: TRBJ1-1; v_call: TRBV6-2/TRBV6-3; cdr3_aa: CASAPGGLGTEAFF